Shown below are 15 T cell receptor beta chains from a single sample sequenced in a study of brain T cells in children with intractable seizures. Profiled with immunoSEQ multiplex PCR; TCRdb holds only in-frame clones, not every one. The repertoire holds hundreds of thousands of clones, with roughly 92% as singletons. As to time point: blood from clinic visit 5 months post-surgery; TSC patient then seizure free. The specimen was peripheral blood, collected approximately 5 months after surgery. Every receptor here comes from a boy less than two years old with tuberous sclerosis and intractable seizures.

The chain has TRBV12-3 or TRBV12-4 and TRBJ1-3; D gene uncertain. There are 13 residues in the CDR3. Trimming left V 6 bases short and J 3 bases short, with 9 bases between. In DNA, the CDR3 is TGTGCCAGCAGGAGGGCGGTTGGAAACACCATATATTTT. Its protein product is CASRRAVGNTIYF.

This clone was seen only once. V and J are TRBV6-6 and TRBJ2-1; 8 positions match TRBD2. The V gene's germline CDR1 is MNHNY and CDR2 SVGAGI (reference sequence). The trim removed 7 bases at V and 3 bases at J, leaving 8 bases unmatched. CDR3 length equals 15 residues. The DNA for the CDR3 is TGTGCCAGCACCCTGACTAGCGAGTACTACAATGAGCAGTTCTTC. Protein product: CASTLTSEYYNEQFF.

Remarks on this clone: The junction and the germline gene differ at one end; a read error may be behind it. This sequence joins TRBV13 and TRBJ2-5; TRBD1 or TRBD2 may be the D gene (7 bases each). The CDR3 is 13 residues long. Germline assignment: CDR1 PRHDT and CDR2 FYEKMQ (reference sequence). The CDR3 loop is CASSLDREGTQYF. The CDR3, as DNA: TGTGCCAGCAGTTTAGACAGGGAGGGGACCCAGTACTTC.

V usage is TRBV7-9 and J usage is TRBJ2-1, with 11 bases identical to TRBD1. Germline V lookup: CDR1 SEHNR, CDR2 FQNEAQ (reference sequence). V shed 2 bases, J shed 7 bases, and the junction held 1 base outside the gene matches. The CDR3 consists of 14 residues. The CDR3 DNA reads TGTGCCAGCAGCTTATGGGACAGGGGGAATGAGCAGTTCTTC. Protein sequence: CASSLWDRGNEQFF.

This clone was seen only once. The CDR3 here is CARQGAEDTQYF. CDR3 DNA sequence: TGTGCCAGACAGGGGGCGGAAGATACGCAGTATTTT. This chain uses TRBV7-9 with TRBJ2-3; 9 bases align to TRBD1. The germline CDR1 and CDR2 sequences are SEHNR and FQNEAQ (reference sequence). The junction had 3 bases not matched to a gene; V was cut back by 9 bases and J by 5 bases. This CDR3 contains 12 residues.

The chain combines TRBV7-3 with TRBJ2-1, with TRBD2 identical over 8 bases. Germline values: CDR1 SGHTA, CDR2 FQGTGA. The CDR3 sequence is 19 residues long. V shed 3 bases, J shed 9 bases, and the junction held 22 bases outside the gene matches. CDR3 coding DNA: TGTGCCAGCAGCTTTCAACCTCTTCCCGGGACTAGAAATCGAAGTGAGCAGTTCTTC. Its translation is CASSFQPLPGTRNRSEQFF.

The rearrangement joins TRBV7-8 to TRBJ1-1; the D is unclear. The CDR3 loop spans 14 amino acids. The ends were cut back, 3 bases at V and 0 bases at J, with 8 bases in the middle. Germline V lookup: CDR1 SGHVS, CDR2 FQNEAQ. The CDR3 DNA sequence: TGTGCCAGCAGCTTCACCACAGTGAACACTGAAGCTTTCTTT. It specifies CASSFTTVNTEAFF.

The chain joins TRBV5-6 to TRBJ1-5; D call uncertain. V lost 5 bases and J lost 0, with 12 bases in between. CDR3 size: 15 residues. Germline assignment: CDR1 SGHDT and CDR2 YYEEEE. The CDR3 DNA is TGTGCCAGCAGGGGGAACACGCATAGCAATCAGCCCCAGCATTTT. Encoded protein: CASRGNTHSNQPQHF.

This chain joins TRBV7-9 and TRBJ2-1, with D unclear. V dropped 1 base and J dropped 5 bases, with 9 bases sitting between them. The CDR3 contains 14 residues. Germline V gene data show CDR1 as SEHNR and CDR2 as FQNEAQ (reference sequence). The CDR3 loop is CASSLVLGHNEQFF. The CDR3 region has the DNA TGTGCCAGCAGCTTAGTTCTCGGGCACAATGAGCAGTTCTTC.

Only one count was recorded for this clone. The chain uses TRBV6-1 and TRBJ2-3, with D hard to call. The CDR3 spans 18 residues. V was shortened by 0 bases and J by 3 bases, with 19 bases between the two germline ends. Looked up from germline, CDR1 is MNHNS and CDR2 is SASEGT. The CDR3 nucleotides are TGTGCCAGCAGTGAAGCGCTTTTTGGGTTGGGTTCGACAGATACGCAGTATTTT. It yields the protein CASSEALFGLGSTDTQYF.

The chain recombines TRBV27 with TRBJ2-7; the match to TRBD2 covers 11 bases. This CDR3 comprises 17 residues. Trimming took 4 bases from V and 3 from J; bases not matched to a gene: 11. Germline V gene lookup returns CDR1 MNHEY and CDR2 SMNVEV (reference sequence). CDR3 nucleotide sequence: TGTGCCAGCAGTTCGACCGGGACTAGCGGTTCCATCTACGAGCAGTACTTC. Encoded protein: CASSSTGTSGSIYEQYF.

The chain is built from TRBV5-4 and TRBJ2-1; 9 nucleotides agree with TRBD1. V dropped 3 bases and J dropped 5; count of bases not matched to a gene: 9. Germline V lookup: CDR1 SGHNT, CDR2 YYREEE (reference sequence). The CDR3 extends over 16 amino acids. The CDR3 DNA reads as TGTGCCAGCAGCTCCGGGGACAGGGAGCCCCACAATGAGCAGTTCTTC. Its protein product is CASSSGDREPHNEQFF.

The chain is built from TRBV7-9 and TRBJ2-1; TRBD1 aligns across 8 bases. Germline loops: CDR1 SEHNR, CDR2 FQNEAQ (reference sequence). The trim removed 8 bases at V and 4 bases at J, leaving 7 bases unmatched. CDR3 length: 14 amino acids. CDR3 residues: CASATDREYNEQFF. CDR3 DNA: TGTGCCAGCGCAACGGACAGGGAATACAATGAGCAGTTCTTC. Drawing the rest from reference TRBV7-9 and TRBJ2-1, the complete variable domain is DTGVSQNPRHKITKRGQNVTFRCDPISEHNRLYWYRQTLGQGPEFLTYFQNEAQLEKSRLLSDRFSAERPKGSFSTLEIQRTEQGDSAMYLCASATDREYNEQFFGPGTRLTVL.

This chain links TRBV14 with TRBJ1-4; 9 nucleotides line up with TRBD1. The germline V gene encodes CDR1 SGHDN and CDR2 FVKESK. V lost 3 bases, J lost 6 bases, and 8 bases stayed unmatched. CDR3 length: 16 residues. This chain's CDR3 is CASSQRDRARYEKLFF. CDR3 nucleotide sequence: TGTGCCAGCAGCCAGCGGGACAGGGCTCGATATGAAAAACTGTTTTTT.

This clone was seen only a few times. DNA of the CDR3: TGTGCCAGCAGTTACGCTCGTGGGAACACTGAAGCTTTCTTT. This codes for CASSYARGNTEAFF. This rearrangement joins TRBV6-5 to TRBJ1-1; D uncertain. V was shortened by 2 bases and J by 1 base, with 8 bases between the two germline ends. This CDR3 spans 14 amino acids. Germline V lookup: CDR1 MNHEY, CDR2 SVGAGI.